This passage covers 14 T cell receptor beta chains from one sample sequenced in a study of cytomegalovirus exposure and HLA in healthy donors. The study ran its PCR with 60 Vbeta and 13 Jbeta primers. Method: immunoSEQ multiplex PCR; TCRdb's copy keeps in-frame clones and lacks some. The sample shows under 200,000 clones, around 80% of them seen only once. The specimen was PBMCs. Receptor source: a man aged 18 to 29 in good health and CMV-seropositive.

The chain recombines TRBV15 with TRBJ1-2; TRBD1 matches 7 bases. The CDR3 has 13 residues. With 4 bases clipped from V and 8 bases from J, the junction kept 7 bases outside the gene matches. CDR1 is LNHNV, CDR2 YYDKDF, per germline (reference sequence). The chain's CDR3 is CATSKNRGEGYTF. The CDR3 nucleotides are TGTGCCACCAGCAAAAACAGGGGAGAGGGCTACACCTTC.

This chain joins TRBV7-2 and TRBJ2-3; a possible D gene is TRBD2 (5 bases). Germline loops: CDR1 SGHTA, CDR2 FQGNSA. The CDR3 covers 15 residues. Trimming cost V 5 bases and J 0 bases, with 12 bases left between them. The CDR3 loop is CASSAAPGSTDTQYF. Here the CDR3 DNA reads TGTGCCAGCAGCGCTGCCCCGGGGAGCACAGATACGCAGTATTTT.

The rearrangement joins TRBV12-5 to TRBJ1-5; no firm D call. This CDR3 contains 12 residues. Trimming cost V 1 base and J 10 bases, with 8 bases left between them. CDR1 LGHNT and CDR2 FRNRAP come from the germline V gene. The CDR3 loop reads CASGLAPIPQHF. CDR3 coding DNA: TGTGCTAGTGGTTTGGCCCCTATTCCCCAGCATTTT.

The chain carries TRBV30 and TRBJ2-7; 7 bases align to TRBD1. V was pared by 2 bases and J by 5 bases, with 3 bases of the junction left unmatched. Per germline, CDR1 GTSNPN and CDR2 SVGIG (reference sequence). The CDR3 is 12 residues long. This chain's CDR3 is CAWSTGAHEQYF. CDR3 bases: TGTGCCTGGAGTACAGGGGCTCACGAGCAGTACTTC. Together with reference TRBV30 and TRBJ2-7, the CDR3 gives the full variable domain: SQTIHQWPATLVQPVGSPLSLECTVEGTSNPNLYWYRQAAGRGLQLLFYSVGIGQISSEVPQNLSASRPQDRQFILSSKKLLLSDSGFYLCAWSTGAHEQYFGPGTRLTVT.

V gene TRBV18 combines with J gene TRBJ2-3, with D possibly TRBD2 on 6 matching bases. The germline CDR1 and CDR2 sequences are KGHSH and LQKENI. The CDR3 sequence is 15 residues long. The V and J ends lost 1 base and 1 base respectively, with 9 bases between them. For the CDR3, the DNA is TGTGCCAGCTCACCACGGGCGGGACGCACAGATACGCAGTATTTT. Translating gives CASSPRAGRTDTQYF.

The rearrangement uses TRBV27 and TRBJ2-7; 7 bases map to TRBD2. The germline CDR1 and CDR2 sequences are MNHEY and SMNVEV (reference sequence). The CDR3 runs to 15 residues. The V gene end was trimmed by 6 bases and the J gene end by 4 bases; junction bases not matched to a gene: 12. The CDR3 is CASRLTGGVGYEQYF. Written as DNA, the CDR3 is TGTGCCAGCAGATTGACGGGGGGTGTGGGGTACGAGCAGTACTTC.

This clone was recorded once. V is TRBV7-2 and J is TRBJ2-3; 10 bases align to TRBD2. CDR1 and CDR2 from the germline V gene are SGHTA and FQGNSA. The CDR3 runs to 17 residues. The V segment lost 5 bases and the J segment 4 bases; nucleotides outside the gene matches: 12. The chain's CDR3 is CASSHKLAGSGPDTQYF. CDR3 bases: TGTGCCAGCAGCCATAAACTAGCGGGAAGTGGTCCAGATACGCAGTATTTT.

The chain recombines TRBV19 with TRBJ2-1; TRBD2 might be the D (6 bases). CDR1 and CDR2 (germline): LNHDA, SQIVND (reference sequence). V lost 0 bases and J 7 bases, leaving 16 bases between the germline ends. This CDR3 has 16 amino acids. CDR3 nucleotides: TGTGCCAGTAGTATAGAACCGACTAGTGGGGAGAATGAGCAGTTCTTC. Its protein product is CASSIEPTSGENEQFF.

This chain uses TRBV7-2 with TRBJ1-2; a weak D match, TRBD1 (5 bases). This CDR3 has 18 amino acids. The ends were cut back, 2 bases at V and 1 base at J, with 20 bases in the middle. Germline V gene lookup returns CDR1 SGHTA and CDR2 FQGNSA. The CDR3 DNA reads as TGTGCCAGCAGCTTAATAGGCGCACCCGGGGGTATTAACTATGGCTACACCTTC. It specifies CASSLIGAPGGINYGYTF.

The rearrangement uses TRBV4-1 and TRBJ2-1, with 13 bases lining up with TRBD2. The V and J ends lost 8 bases and 9 bases, in that order; junction bases with no gene match: 13. The CDR3 contains 16 residues. CDR1 and CDR2 (germline): MGHRA, YSYEKL. The CDR3 loop is CASGLSGTSGISEQFF. CDR3 sequence (DNA): TGCGCCAGCGGATTATCAGGGACTAGCGGGATTAGTGAGCAGTTCTTC.

The rearrangement uses TRBV19 and TRBJ2-5; 7 bases align to TRBD2. Looked up from germline, CDR1 is LNHDA and CDR2 is SQIVND (reference sequence). This CDR3 comprises 16 residues. After removal of 3 bases from V and 5 bases from J, the junction contained 12 bases not matched to a gene. The CDR3 coding sequence is TGTGCCAGTAGTATTGGAGCTAGCGGAGGCGGGGAGACCCAGTACTTC. This gives the protein CASSIGASGGGETQYF.

CDR3 sequence reads: CASTGTSGGAGTDTQYF. In nucleotides, the CDR3 is TGTGCCAGCACCGGGACTAGCGGGGGGGCGGGCACAGATACGCAGTATTTT. The chain recombines TRBV2 with TRBJ2-3, with 16 bases matching TRBD2. The germline V gene encodes CDR1 SNHLY and CDR2 FYNNEI. This CDR3 is 17 amino acids long. Trimming took 7 bases from V and 1 from J; bases not matched to a gene: 5.

This clone was detected only a few times. V and J are TRBV27 and TRBJ2-5, with 7 bases that match TRBD2. J lost 2 bases, V lost 3 bases, and 9 bases had no gene match. In germline, CDR1 is MNHEY, CDR2 SMNVEV (reference sequence). The CDR3 totals 16 residues. Here the CDR3 DNA reads TGTGCCAGCAGTTTGTTTACGGGGGGATTTCAAGAGACCCAGTACTTC. Its translation is CASSLFTGGFQETQYF.

V usage is TRBV19 and J usage is TRBJ1-2; 9 bases are a match to TRBD1. CDR1 and CDR2 from the germline V gene are LNHDA and SQIVND (reference sequence). The CDR3 runs 14 residues. Trimming at V came to 5 bases and at J to 3 bases, leaving 4 bases not matched to a gene. CDR3 DNA sequence: TGTGCCAGTAGTCCGGGACAGGGCTACTATGGCTACACCTTC. The encoded protein is CASSPGQGYYGYTF.